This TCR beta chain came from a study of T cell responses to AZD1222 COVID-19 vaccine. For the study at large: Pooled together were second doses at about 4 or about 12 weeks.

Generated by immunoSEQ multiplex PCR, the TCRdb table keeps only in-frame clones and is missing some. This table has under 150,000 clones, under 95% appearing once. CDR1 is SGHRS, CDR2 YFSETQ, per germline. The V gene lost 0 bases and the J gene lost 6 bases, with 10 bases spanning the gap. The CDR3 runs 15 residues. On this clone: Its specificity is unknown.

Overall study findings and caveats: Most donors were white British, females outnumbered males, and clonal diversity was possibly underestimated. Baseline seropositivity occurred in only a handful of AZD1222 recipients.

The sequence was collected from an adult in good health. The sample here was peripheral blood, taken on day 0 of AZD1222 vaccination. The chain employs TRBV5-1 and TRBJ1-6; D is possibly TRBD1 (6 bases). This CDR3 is CASSLDRGANSPLHF. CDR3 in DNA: TGCGCCAGCAGCTTGGATCGGGGGGCTAATTCACCCCTCCACTTT.